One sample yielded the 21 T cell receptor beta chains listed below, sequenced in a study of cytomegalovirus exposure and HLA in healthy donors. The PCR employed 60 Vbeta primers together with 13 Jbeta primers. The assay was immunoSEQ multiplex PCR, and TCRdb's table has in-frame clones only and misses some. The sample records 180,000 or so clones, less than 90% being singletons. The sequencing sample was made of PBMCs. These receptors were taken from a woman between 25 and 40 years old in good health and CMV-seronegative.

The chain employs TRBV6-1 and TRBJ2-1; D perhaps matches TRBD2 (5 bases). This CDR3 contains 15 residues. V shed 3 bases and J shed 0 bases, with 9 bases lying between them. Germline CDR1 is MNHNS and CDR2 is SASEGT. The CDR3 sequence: CASSDRGFSYNEQFF. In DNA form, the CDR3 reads TGTGCCAGCAGTGACCGGGGATTCTCCTACAATGAGCAGTTCTTC.

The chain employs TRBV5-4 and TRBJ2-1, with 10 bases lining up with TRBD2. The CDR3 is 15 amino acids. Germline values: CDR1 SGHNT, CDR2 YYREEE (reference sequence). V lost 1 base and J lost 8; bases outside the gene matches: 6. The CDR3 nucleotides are TGTGCCAGCAGCTTGCGGCTAGCGGGAGTATATGAGCAGTTCTTC. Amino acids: CASSLRLAGVYEQFF.

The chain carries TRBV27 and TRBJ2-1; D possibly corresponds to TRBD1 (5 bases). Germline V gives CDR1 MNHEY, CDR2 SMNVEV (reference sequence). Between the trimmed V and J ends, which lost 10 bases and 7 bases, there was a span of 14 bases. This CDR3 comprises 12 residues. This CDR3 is CATRTQSNEQFF. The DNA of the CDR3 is TGTGCCACCCGGACACAAAGTAATGAGCAGTTCTTC.

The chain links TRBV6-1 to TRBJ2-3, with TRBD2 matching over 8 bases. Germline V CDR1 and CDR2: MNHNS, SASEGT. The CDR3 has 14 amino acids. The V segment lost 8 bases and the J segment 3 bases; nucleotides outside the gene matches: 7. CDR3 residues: CASRLAGSTDTQYF. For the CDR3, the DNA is TGTGCCAGCCGCTTAGCGGGATCAACAGATACGCAGTATTTT.

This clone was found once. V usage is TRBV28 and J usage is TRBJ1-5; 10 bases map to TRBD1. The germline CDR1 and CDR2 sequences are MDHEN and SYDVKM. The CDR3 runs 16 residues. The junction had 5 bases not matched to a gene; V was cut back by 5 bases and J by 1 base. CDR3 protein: CASSPSGQGSNQPQHF. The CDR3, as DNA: TGTGCCAGCAGTCCGTCGGGACAGGGGAGCAATCAGCCCCAGCATTTT.

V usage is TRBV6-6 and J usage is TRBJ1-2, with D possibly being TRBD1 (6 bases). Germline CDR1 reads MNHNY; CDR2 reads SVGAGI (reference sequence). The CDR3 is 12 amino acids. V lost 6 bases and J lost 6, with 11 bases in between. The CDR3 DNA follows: TGTGCCAGCAGCCCCAGGGGCGATGGCTACACCTTC. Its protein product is CASSPRGDGYTF.

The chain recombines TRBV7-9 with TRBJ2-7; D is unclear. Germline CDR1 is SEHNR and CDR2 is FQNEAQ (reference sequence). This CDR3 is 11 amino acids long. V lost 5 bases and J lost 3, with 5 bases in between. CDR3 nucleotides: TGTGCCAGCAGCCTATACTACGAGCAGTACTTC. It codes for CASSLYYEQYF.

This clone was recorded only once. The CDR3: CASSVGQLVDYGYTF. The CDR3 coding sequence is TGTGCCAGCAGCGTCGGACAGTTAGTCGACTATGGCTACACCTTC. The V gene is TRBV7-8, the J gene TRBJ1-2, with D perhaps matching TRBD1 (6 bases). The V end was cut by 5 bases, the J end by 3 bases, with 16 bases between. Germline assignment: CDR1 SGHVS and CDR2 FQNEAQ. The CDR3 contains 15 residues.

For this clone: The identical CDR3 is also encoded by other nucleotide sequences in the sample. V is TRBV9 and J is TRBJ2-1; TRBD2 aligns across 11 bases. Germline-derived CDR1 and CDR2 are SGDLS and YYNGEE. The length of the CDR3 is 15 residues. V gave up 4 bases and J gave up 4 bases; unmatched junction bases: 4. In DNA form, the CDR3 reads TGTGCCAGCAGCCCGCGACTAGCGGGGTACAATGAGCAGTTCTTC. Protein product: CASSPRLAGYNEQFF.

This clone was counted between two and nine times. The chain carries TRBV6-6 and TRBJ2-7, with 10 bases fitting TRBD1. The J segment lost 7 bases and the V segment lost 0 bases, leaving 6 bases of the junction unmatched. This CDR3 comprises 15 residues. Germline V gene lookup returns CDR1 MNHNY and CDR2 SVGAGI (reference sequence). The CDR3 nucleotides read TGTGCCAGCAGTTACTCCGGACAGGGGGGGGATGAGCAGTACTTC. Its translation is CASSYSGQGGDEQYF.

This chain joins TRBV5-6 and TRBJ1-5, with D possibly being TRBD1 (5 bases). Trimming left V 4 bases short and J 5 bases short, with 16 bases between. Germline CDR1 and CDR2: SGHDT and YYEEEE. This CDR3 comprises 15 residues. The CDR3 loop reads CASSPQQAPHQPQHF. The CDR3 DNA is TGTGCCAGCAGCCCTCAACAGGCCCCCCATCAGCCCCAGCATTTT.

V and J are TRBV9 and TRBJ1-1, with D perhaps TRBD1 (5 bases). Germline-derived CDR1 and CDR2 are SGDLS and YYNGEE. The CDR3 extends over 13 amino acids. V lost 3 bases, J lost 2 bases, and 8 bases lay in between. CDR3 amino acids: CASSGQGNTEAFF. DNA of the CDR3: TGTGCCAGCAGCGGGCAGGGCAACACTGAAGCTTTCTTT. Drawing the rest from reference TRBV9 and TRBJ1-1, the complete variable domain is DSGVTQTPKHLITATGQRVTLRCSPRSGDLSVYWYQQSLDQGLQFLIQYYNGEERAKGNILERFSAQQFPDLHSELNLSSLELGDSALYFCASSGQGNTEAFFGQGTRLTVV.

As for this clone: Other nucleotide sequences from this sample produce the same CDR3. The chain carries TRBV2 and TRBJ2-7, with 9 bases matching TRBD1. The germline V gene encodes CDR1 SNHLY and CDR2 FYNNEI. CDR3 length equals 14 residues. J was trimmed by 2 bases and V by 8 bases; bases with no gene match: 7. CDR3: CASGGTGHPYEQYF. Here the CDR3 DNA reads TGTGCCAGCGGGGGGACAGGGCATCCCTACGAGCAGTACTTC.

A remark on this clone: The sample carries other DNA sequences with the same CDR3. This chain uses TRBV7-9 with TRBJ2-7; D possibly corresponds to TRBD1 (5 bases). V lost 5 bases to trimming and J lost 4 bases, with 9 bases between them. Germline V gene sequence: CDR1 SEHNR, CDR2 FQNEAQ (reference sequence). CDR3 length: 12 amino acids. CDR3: CASSPTGYEQYF. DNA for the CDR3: TGTGCCAGCAGCCCCACAGGTTACGAGCAGTACTTC.

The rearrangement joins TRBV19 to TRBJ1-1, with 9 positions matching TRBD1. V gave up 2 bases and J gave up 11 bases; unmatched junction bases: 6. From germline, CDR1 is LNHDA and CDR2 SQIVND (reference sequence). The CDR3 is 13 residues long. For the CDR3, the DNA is TGTGCCAGTAGTATAAGAGACAGGGGGTTCGCTTTCTTT. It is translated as CASSIRDRGFAFF.

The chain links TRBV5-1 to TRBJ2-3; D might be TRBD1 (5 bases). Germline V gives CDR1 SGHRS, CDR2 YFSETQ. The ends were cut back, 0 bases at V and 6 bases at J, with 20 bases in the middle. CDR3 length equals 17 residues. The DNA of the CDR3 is TGCGCCAGCAGCTTGGTGACACAGGTCCTTCCGGGTGATACGCAGTATTTT. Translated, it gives CASSLVTQVLPGDTQYF.

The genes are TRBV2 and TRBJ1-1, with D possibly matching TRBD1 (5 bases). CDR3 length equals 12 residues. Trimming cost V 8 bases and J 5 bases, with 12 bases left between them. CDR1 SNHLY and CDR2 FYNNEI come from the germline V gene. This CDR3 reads CASDLGLTEAFF. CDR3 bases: TGTGCCAGCGATCTGGGACTAACTGAAGCTTTCTTT. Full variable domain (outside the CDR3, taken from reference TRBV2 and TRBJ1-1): EPEVTQTPSHQVTQMGQEVILRCVPISNHLYFYWYRQILGQKVEFLVSFYNNEISEKSEIFDDQFSVERPDGSNFTLKIRSTKLEDSAMYFCASDLGLTEAFFGQGTRLTVV.

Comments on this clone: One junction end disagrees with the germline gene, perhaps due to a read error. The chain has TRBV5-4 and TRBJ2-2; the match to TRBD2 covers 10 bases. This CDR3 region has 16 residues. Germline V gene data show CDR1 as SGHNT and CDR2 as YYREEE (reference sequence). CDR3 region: CASSSLTSGNAGELFF. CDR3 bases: TGTGCCAGCAGCTCCCTTACTAGCGGGAACGCCGGGGAGCTGTTTTTT.

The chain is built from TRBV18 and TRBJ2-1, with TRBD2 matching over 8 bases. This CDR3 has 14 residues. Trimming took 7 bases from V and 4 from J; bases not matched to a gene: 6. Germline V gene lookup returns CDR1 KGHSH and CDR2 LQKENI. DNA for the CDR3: TGTGCCAGCTTCACGTCGGGGGGGTACAATGAGCAGTTCTTC. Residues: CASFTSGGYNEQFF.

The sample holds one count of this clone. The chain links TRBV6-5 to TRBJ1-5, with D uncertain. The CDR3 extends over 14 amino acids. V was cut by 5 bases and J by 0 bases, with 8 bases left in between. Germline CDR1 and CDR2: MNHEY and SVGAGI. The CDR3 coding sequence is TGTGCCAGCAGTCGGGATCGTAGCAATCAGCCCCAGCATTTT. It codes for CASSRDRSNQPQHF.

CDR3 residues: CSVVTGLADGTQYF. CDR3 coding DNA: TGCAGCGTTGTAACGGGACTAGCGGACGGGACCCAGTACTTC. The chain recombines TRBV29-1 with TRBJ2-5; 11 positions agree with TRBD2. With V trimmed by 4 bases and J by 7 bases, 8 bases remained unmatched. Germline V CDR1 and CDR2: SQVTM, ANQGSEA. This CDR3 contains 14 residues.